One TCR beta chain is described in this entry. The data are from a study of T cell changes during pregnancy in multiple sclerosis. TCRdb's table, derived via immunoSEQ multiplex PCR, lists solely in-frame clones and lacks some. This sample carries tens of thousands of clones, around 92% of them seen once, and the ten largest clones take 0.15% to 0.2%. The receptor comes from a female donor in good health, enrolled as a control in a pregnancy study. The sequencing used CD4+ T cells from peripheral blood mononuclear cells, collected after pregnancy.

CDR3 coding DNA: TGCGCCAGCAGCCAAGTGAGCGGGGGGAGCCCTAATGAGCAGTTCTTC. Translation: CASSQVSGGSPNEQFF. The chain is built from TRBV4-3 and TRBJ2-1; 9 positions agree with TRBD2. Germline V lookup: CDR1 LGHNA, CDR2 YSLEER. V lost 1 base and J lost 7; bases outside the gene matches: 8. The CDR3 spans 16 residues.